The sequence of this T cell receptor beta chain was determined in a study of radiotherapy plus CTLA-4 blockade in lung cancer. As for the study in general: Objective responses arose in over 15% of patients, and approximately 28% experienced disease control.

The data were produced by immunoSEQ multiplex PCR, yet TCRdb's version contains in-frame clones alone and is incomplete. Here the sample spans 45,000 to 55,000 clones, 88% being singletons. Study-level points and caveats: It was early blood T cell clone dynamics, with interferon-beta, that reportedly best predicted response. Peripheral blood showed expansion of tumor-derived TCR clones after radiotherapy and ipilimumab.

Germline values: CDR1 LNHDA, CDR2 SQIVND (reference sequence). CDR3 size: 13 residues. The germline V and J ends were trimmed by 6 bases and 6 bases, with 14 bases remaining between them. A note on this clone: The antigen is not known.

Patients had chemo-refractory metastatic non-small-cell lung cancer and received focal radiation plus CTLA-4 blockade that used ipilimumab. The chain employs TRBV19 and TRBJ1-2; D may be TRBD1 (5 bases). The TCR originated in a human donor with non-small cell lung cancer whose response to radiotherapy plus ipilimumab could not be evaluated. Specimen: peripheral blood, collected from a patient treated with radiotherapy plus ipilimumab. CDR3 sequence reads: CASRNRQGHGYTF. CDR3 in DNA: TGTGCCAGTAGAAATAGGCAGGGCCATGGCTACACCTTC.